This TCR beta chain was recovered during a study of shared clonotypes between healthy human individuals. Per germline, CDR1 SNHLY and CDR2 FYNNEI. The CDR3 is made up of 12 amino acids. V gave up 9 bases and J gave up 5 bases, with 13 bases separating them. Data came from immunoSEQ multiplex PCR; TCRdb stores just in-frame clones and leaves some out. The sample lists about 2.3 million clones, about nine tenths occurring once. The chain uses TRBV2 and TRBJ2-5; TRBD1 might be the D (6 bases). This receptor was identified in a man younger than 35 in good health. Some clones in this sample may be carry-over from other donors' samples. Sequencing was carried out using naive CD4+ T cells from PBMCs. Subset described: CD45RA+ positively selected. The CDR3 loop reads CARKGVGETQYF. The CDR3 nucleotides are TGTGCCAGAAAGGGGGTCGGGGAGACCCAGTACTTC.